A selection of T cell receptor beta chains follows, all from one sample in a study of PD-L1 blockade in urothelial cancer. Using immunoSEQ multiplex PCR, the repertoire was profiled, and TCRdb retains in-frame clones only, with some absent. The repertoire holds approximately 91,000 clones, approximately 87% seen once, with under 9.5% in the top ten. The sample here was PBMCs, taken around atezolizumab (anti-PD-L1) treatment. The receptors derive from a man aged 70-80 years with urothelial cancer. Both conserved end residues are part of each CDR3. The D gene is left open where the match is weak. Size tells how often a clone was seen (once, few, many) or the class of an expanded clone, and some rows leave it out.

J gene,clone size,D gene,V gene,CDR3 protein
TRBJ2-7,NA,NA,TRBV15,CATSRDETYEQYF
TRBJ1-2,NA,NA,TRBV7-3,CASSSGGGADYGYTF
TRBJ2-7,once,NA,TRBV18,CASSWEGGSFSYEQYF
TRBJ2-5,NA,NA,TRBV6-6,CASSPRETQYF
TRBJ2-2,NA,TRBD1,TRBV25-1,CASRDRGISGELFF
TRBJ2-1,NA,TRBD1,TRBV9,CASSAEGAEYNEQFF
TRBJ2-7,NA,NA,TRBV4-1,CASSPAFAPSNREQYF
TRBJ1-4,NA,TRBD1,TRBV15,CATSRAAGGWANEKLFF
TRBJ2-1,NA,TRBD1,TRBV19,CASSIGTGLGNEQFF
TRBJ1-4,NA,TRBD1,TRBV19,CASSIGGGAEKLFF
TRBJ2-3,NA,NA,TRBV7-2,CASSLRGRWTDTQYF
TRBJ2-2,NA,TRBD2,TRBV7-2,CASSLTSGLNTGELFF
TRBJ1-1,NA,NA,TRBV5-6,CASSLGRVNTEAFF
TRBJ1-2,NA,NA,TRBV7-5,CARSLDLHGGVLVGYTF
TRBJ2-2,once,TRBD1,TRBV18,CASSNDRDNTGELFF
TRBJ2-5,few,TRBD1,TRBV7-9,CASSLSRGTGGLGQETQYF
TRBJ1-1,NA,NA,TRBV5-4,CASSWGLPGQNTEAFF
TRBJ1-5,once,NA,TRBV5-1,CASSPTGSNQPQHF
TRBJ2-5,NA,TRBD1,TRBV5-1,CASSLGQAQETQYF
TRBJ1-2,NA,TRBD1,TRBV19,CASSTPTGGGYGYTF
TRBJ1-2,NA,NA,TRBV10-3,CAISEGRVDYGYTF
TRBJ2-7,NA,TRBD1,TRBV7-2,CASSQAPGQSYEQYF
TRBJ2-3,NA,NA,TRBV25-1,CASSEATGSFTDTQYF
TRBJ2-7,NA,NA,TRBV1,CTSSQDPKRHQYF
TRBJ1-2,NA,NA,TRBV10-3,CAIKPGAITPYGYTF
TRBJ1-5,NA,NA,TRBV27,CASPERGNQPQHF
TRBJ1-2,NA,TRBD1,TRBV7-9,CASSPPGTGALYGYTF
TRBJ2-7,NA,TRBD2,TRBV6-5,CASRDRLAGGYEQYF
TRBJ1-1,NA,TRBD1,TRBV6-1,CASSETGADTEAFF
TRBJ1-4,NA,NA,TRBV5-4,CASSPDQVEKLFF